This is a list of T cell receptor beta chains from one sample in a study of human T cells and chemical hapten exposure. Via MiXCR, TCRdb re-called the RACE reads, giving one row per CDR3 protein. The sample comprises tens of thousands of distinct CDR3 sequences, approximately 10% of which are singletons, and 27% rests with the top ten. The starting material was whole blood, obtained in connection with sensitization to the hapten diphenylcyclopropenone (DPC). Receptors were obtained from a man aged 45-60 years with alopecia areata. Some clones in this sample may be carry-over from other donors' samples. CDR3s include the opening cysteine and the closing phenylalanine or tryptophan. The D gene is left open where the match is weak. Size tells how often a clone was seen (once, few, many) or the class of an expanded clone, and some rows leave it out.

many	TRBJ2-7	NA	TRBV7-9	CASSLVSGRAYEQYF	TGTGCCAGCAGCTTAGTATCAGGCAGAGCCTACGAGCAGTACTTC
NA	TRBJ2-2	TRBD2	TRBV9	CASSVGLAGGPSTGELFF	TGTGCCAGCAGCGTAGGACTAGCGGGAGGGCCGAGCACCGGGGAGCTGTTTTTT
many	TRBJ1-1	NA	TRBV30	CAWGHMNTEAFF	TGTGCCTGGGGACATATGAACACTGAAGCTTTCTTT
few	TRBJ1-3	NA	TRBV20-1	CSALDGDSGNTIYF	TGCAGTGCTCTCGACGGGGACTCTGGAAACACCATATATTTT
many	TRBJ2-7	NA	TRBV12-2	CASLPYRGRFYEQYF	TGTGCAAGTCTCCCTTACAGGGGGCGCTTCTACGAGCAGTACTTC
few	TRBJ2-3	NA	TRBV2	CASSEALQGDTQYF	TGTGCCAGCAGTGAAGCGCTTCAGGGGGATACGCAGTATTTT
many	TRBJ2-2	NA	TRBV5-4	CASSFIEGGELFF	TGTGCCAGCAGCTTTATAGAGGGCGGGGAGCTGTTTTTT
few	TRBJ2-1	NA	TRBV29-1	CSASGQVSPNEQFF	TGCAGCGCTAGCGGACAGGTTTCCCCCAATGAGCAGTTCTTC
few	TRBJ2-1	TRBD2	TRBV6-4	CASTQRDFYNEQFF	TGTGCCAGCACTCAGCGGGATTTCTACAATGAGCAGTTCTTC
many	TRBJ2-7	TRBD2	TRBV6-5	CASSYSVSGSVYEQYF	TGTGCCAGCAGTTACTCGGTTAGCGGGAGCGTCTACGAGCAGTACTTC
few	TRBJ2-1	TRBD1	TRBV6-5	CASSPSGQGSYNEQFF	TGTGCCAGCAGTCCATCCGGACAGGGGAGCTACAATGAGCAGTTCTTC
few	TRBJ2-7	NA	TRBV25-1	CASSAGSEQYF	TGTGCCAGCAGTGCCGGTTCCGAGCAGTACTTC
NA	TRBJ1-4	NA	TRBV6-6	CASSYPEAGMEKLFF	TGTGCCAGCAGTTACCCAGAGGCAGGCATGGAAAAACTGTTTTTT
many	TRBJ2-7	NA	TRBV11-1	CASSSPTVPPYEQYF	TGTGCCAGCAGCTCTCCGACAGTTCCCCCGTACGAGCAGTACTTC
NA	TRBJ2-1	TRBD2	TRBV7-8	CASSPRTSGRLVHNEQFF	TGTGCCAGCAGCCCTAGGACTAGCGGGAGATTGGTCCACAATGAGCAGTTCTTC
many	TRBJ2-2	TRBD2	TRBV7-9	CASSPTGTSTWELFF	TGTGCCAGCAGCCCGACCGGGACTAGCACGTGGGAGCTGTTTTTT